Sequencing of this T cell receptor beta chain was carried out in a study of a mutant IDH1 vaccine in newly diagnosed glioma. Study-wide background: Antecedent treatment encompassed radiotherapy, temozolomide, or their combination; the majority received both.

TCRdb's copy holds only in-frame clones and misses some; the assay was immunoSEQ multiplex PCR. The table includes about 53,000 clones, around 80% detected once. Time point denoted: week 23, last vaccination. The content of each vaccine dose was 300 ug of mutant IDH1 20-mer peptide, and topical imiquimod accompanied it. This CDR3 is built from 13 residues. CDR1 MDHEN and CDR2 SYDVKM come from the germline V gene. With V trimmed by 3 bases and J by 13 bases, 10 bases remained unmatched. This clone showed up just a few times. The antigen remains unidentified. V and J are TRBV28 and TRBJ1-2; 8 nucleotides match TRBD1. The clonotype originates from a woman in her 40s with glioma. Some clones in this sample may be carry-over from other donors' samples. The starting material was PBMCs, obtained from a glioma patient whose treatment included an IDH1 peptide vaccine. CDR3 region: CASSFGDRLGSTF. Written as DNA, the CDR3 is TGTGCCAGCAGTTTTGGGGACAGGCTGGGAAGCACCTTC.